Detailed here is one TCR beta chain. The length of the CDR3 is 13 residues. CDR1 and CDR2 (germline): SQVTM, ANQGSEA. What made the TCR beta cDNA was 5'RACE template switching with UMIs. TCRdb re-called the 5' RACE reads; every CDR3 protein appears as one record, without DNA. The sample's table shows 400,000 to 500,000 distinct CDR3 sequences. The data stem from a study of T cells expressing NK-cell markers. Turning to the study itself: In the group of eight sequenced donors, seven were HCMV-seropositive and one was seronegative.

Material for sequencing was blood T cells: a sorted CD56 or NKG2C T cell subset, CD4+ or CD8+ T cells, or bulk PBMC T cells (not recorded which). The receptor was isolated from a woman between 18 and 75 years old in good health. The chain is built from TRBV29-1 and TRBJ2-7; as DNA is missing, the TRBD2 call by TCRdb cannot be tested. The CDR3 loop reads CSVPGLRGGEQYF.